This T cell receptor (beta chain) was identified during a study of T-cell reconstitution after alpha-beta-depleted transplantation in children. V lost 7 bases and J lost 1, with 9 bases in between. CDR3 size: 13 residues. Looked up from germline, CDR1 is SEHNR and CDR2 is FQNEAQ (reference sequence). Unique molecular identifiers were used in preparing the TCRbeta library. TCRdb redid the calling of the PCR reads with MiXCR, one entry per CDR3 protein. The data contain hundreds of thousands of distinct CDR3 sequences, approximately 16% of them singletons. The sequencing here drew on PBMCs from the stem cell graft donor, taken from the stem cell graft. The sequence derives from a human donor who donated a stem cell graft to a child with acute myeloid leukemia. The rearrangement joins TRBV7-9 to TRBJ2-3; D possibly corresponds to TRBD1 (5 bases). CDR3 in DNA: TGTGCCAGCATGGCCAGGGGCACAGATACGCAGTATTTT. This codes for CASMARGTDTQYF. Filled out from reference TRBV7-9 and TRBJ2-3, the complete variable domain reads DTGVSQNPRHKITKRGQNVTFRCDPISEHNRLYWYRQTLGQGPEFLTYFQNEAQLEKSRLLSDRFSAERPKGSFSTLEIQRTEQGDSAMYLCASMARGTDTQYFGPGTRLTVL.